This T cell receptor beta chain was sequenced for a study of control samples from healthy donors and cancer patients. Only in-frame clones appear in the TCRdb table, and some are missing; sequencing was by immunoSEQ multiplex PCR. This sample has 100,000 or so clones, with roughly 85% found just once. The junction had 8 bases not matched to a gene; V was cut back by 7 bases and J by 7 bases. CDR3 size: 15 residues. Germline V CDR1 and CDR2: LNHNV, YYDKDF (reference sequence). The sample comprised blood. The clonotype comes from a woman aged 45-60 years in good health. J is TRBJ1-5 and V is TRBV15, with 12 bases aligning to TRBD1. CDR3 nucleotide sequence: TGTGCCACCACTCCGGGACAGGGGGCCGGGCAGCCCCAGCATTTT. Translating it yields CATTPGQGAGQPQHF.